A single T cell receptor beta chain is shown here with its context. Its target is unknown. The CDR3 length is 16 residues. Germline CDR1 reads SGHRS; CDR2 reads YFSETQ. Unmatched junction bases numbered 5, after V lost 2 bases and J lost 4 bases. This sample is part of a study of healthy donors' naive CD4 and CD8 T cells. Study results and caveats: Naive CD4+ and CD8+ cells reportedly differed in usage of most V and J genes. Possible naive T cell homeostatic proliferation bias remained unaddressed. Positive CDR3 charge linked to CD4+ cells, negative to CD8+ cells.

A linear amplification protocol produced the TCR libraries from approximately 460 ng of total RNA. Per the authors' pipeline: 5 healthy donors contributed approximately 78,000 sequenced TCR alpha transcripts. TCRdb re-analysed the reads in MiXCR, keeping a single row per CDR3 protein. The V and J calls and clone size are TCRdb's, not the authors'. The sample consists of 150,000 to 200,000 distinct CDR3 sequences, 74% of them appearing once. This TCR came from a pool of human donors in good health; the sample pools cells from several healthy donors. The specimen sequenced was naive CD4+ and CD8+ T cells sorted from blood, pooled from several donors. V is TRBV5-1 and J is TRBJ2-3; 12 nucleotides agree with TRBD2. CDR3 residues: CASSFGTSGWADTQYF. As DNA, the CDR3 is TGCGCCAGCAGCTTCGGGACTAGCGGGTGGGCAGATACGCAGTATTTT.